The 10 T cell receptor beta chains presented below share a single source sample, sequenced in a study of OX40 agonist ivuxolimab in advanced cancers. TCRdb's copy holds only in-frame clones and misses some; the assay was immunoSEQ multiplex PCR. The data show 45,000 to 60,000 clones, 85% to 90% seen once. Specimen: CD4+ or CD8+ T cells sorted from blood, collected in a trial of the OX40 agonist ivuxolimab. Receptor source: an adult with an advanced solid tumor such as melanoma, head and neck, liver or kidney cancer.

The J gene is TRBJ2-1, the V gene TRBV7-9; 7 bases align to TRBD2. The J segment lost 0 bases and the V segment lost 4 bases, leaving 9 bases of the junction unmatched. Germline lookup yields CDR1 SEHNR and CDR2 FQNEAQ (reference sequence). This CDR3 contains 17 residues. The CDR3 region has the DNA TGTGCCAGCAGCTCCCGAGGAGCGGGAAGCTCCTACAATGAGCAGTTCTTC. Translation: CASSSRGAGSSYNEQFF.

This chain links TRBV29-1 with TRBJ1-1; possibly TRBD1 for D (6 bases). Germline assignment: CDR1 SQVTM and CDR2 ANQGSEA. V lost 5 bases to trimming and J lost 5 bases, with 18 bases between them. The CDR3 has 14 amino acids. In nucleotides, the CDR3 is TGCAGCGTTCAAATCTCACAGGGAAAAACTGAAGCTTTCTTT. Translation: CSVQISQGKTEAFF.

The rearrangement joins TRBV13 to TRBJ1-3; 10 bases map to TRBD1. J gave up 6 bases and V 5 bases, and 4 bases lay outside the gene matches. Germline V gene lookup returns CDR1 PRHDT and CDR2 FYEKMQ (reference sequence). This CDR3 is built from 14 residues. The CDR3 sequence: CASSGGQGSNTIYF. As DNA, the CDR3 is TGTGCCAGCAGCGGGGGACAGGGGTCAAACACCATATATTTT.

V gene TRBV6-6 combines with J gene TRBJ2-7; 12 nucleotides match TRBD1. The CDR3 totals 15 residues. CDR1 and CDR2 (germline): MNHNY, SVGAGI (reference sequence). J lost 3 bases, V lost 6 bases, and 6 bases had no gene match. The CDR3 DNA sequence: TGTGCCAGCAGGGACCGGGACAGGGGGCACTACGAGCAGTACTTC. Protein: CASRDRDRGHYEQYF.

The chain carries TRBV19 and TRBJ2-1, with D possibly TRBD2 on 5 matching bases. The germline V gene encodes CDR1 LNHDA and CDR2 SQIVND (reference sequence). The V gene lost 3 bases and the J gene lost 5 bases, with 8 bases spanning the gap. The CDR3 runs 13 residues. The CDR3, as DNA: TGTGCCAGTAGTATCACTAGGAACAATGAGCAGTTCTTC. It encodes CASSITRNNEQFF.

The V call is TRBV14, the J call TRBJ1-2; 7 positions match TRBD1. CDR3 length equals 15 residues. V shed 4 bases and J 8 bases; nucleotides not matched to a gene: 13. Germline CDR1 reads SGHDN; CDR2 reads FVKESK. Here the CDR3 reads CASSRNHRGSGGYTF. In DNA form, the CDR3 reads TGTGCCAGCAGCCGCAATCACAGGGGTAGCGGAGGCTACACCTTC.

V usage is TRBV20-1 and J usage is TRBJ1-1; D is undetermined. Per the germline V gene, CDR1 is DFQATT and CDR2 is SNEGSKA (reference sequence). The CDR3 runs to 11 residues. V was trimmed by 3 bases and J by 1 base, leaving 3 bases between them. The CDR3 is CSASGNTEAFF. CDR3 sequence (DNA): TGCAGTGCTAGCGGGAACACTGAAGCTTTCTTT.

The chain uses TRBV5-5 and TRBJ1-3, with 8 positions matching TRBD1. The CDR3 spans 16 residues. The V segment lost 4 bases and the J segment 2 bases; nucleotides outside the gene matches: 8. CDR1 is SGHKS, CDR2 YYEKEE, per germline (reference sequence). CDR3 sequence reads: CASSGRQGTTGNTIYF. DNA for the CDR3: TGTGCCAGCAGCGGCAGACAGGGGACAACTGGAAACACCATATATTTT.

The genes are TRBV28 and TRBJ2-1, with 13 positions matching TRBD2. After removal of 8 bases from V and 7 bases from J, the junction contained 5 bases not matched to a gene. In germline, CDR1 is MDHEN, CDR2 SYDVKM. The CDR3 has 14 residues. DNA of the CDR3: TGTGCCAGCGGACTAGCGGGAGCGTGGAATGAGCAGTTCTTC. Its protein product is CASGLAGAWNEQFF.

The chain recombines TRBV7-6 with TRBJ2-3, with D possibly TRBD2 on 5 matching bases. The V end lost 5 bases, the J end lost 4 bases, and 19 bases lay between the germline ends. The CDR3 length is 16 residues. Germline V gene data show CDR1 as SGHVS and CDR2 as FNYEAQ. The CDR3 loop reads CASSPLSPTSADTQYF. In DNA, the CDR3 is TGTGCCAGCAGCCCCCTTTCGCCTACTAGTGCAGATACGCAGTATTTT.